This TCR beta chain derives from a study of blood T cells in healthy people across ages. Study-level findings and limits: Calculation of diversity from one million T cells yielded estimates considered to be underestimates.

Notes on this clonotype: What it recognizes is unknown.

Using a J-beta primer mix together with a sample-barcoded 5' primer, a second PCR was run for roughly 7 to 12 cycles. TCRdb re-called the 5' RACE reads with MiXCR, one entry per CDR3 protein. Seen here are more than 600,000 distinct CDR3 sequences, about 25% observed once, and the top ten hold 8% to 10%. These sequences were also reported in another study, on T cells of mothers and their children. This second study says: The M1S primer of the second PCR added sample barcodes and 2-4 random nucleotides.

The receptor's source is a boy aged 5 to 17 in good health. The sample was blood.

The CDR3, as DNA: TGCAGTGCTAGCCGGGACAGACAAGAGACCCAGTACTTC. It specifies CSASRDRQETQYF. V usage is TRBV20-1 and J usage is TRBJ2-5, with TRBD1 matching over 7 bases. CDR1 and CDR2 (germline): DFQATT, SNEGSKA (reference sequence). This CDR3 is 13 amino acids long. V dropped 3 bases and J dropped 2; count of bases not matched to a gene: 3.